This is a list of T cell receptor beta chains from one sample in a study of blood T cell repertoires in COVID-19. The data were produced by immunoSEQ multiplex PCR, yet TCRdb's version contains in-frame clones alone and is incomplete. Counted here are 370,000 or so clones, around 87% occurring once; the ten biggest clones make up 1% to 1.5%. The specimen sequenced was PBMCs or T cells enriched from blood (not recorded which). The source is a man aged 25-45 years who had recovered from COVID-19. CDR3s include the opening cysteine and the closing phenylalanine or tryptophan. Fields, in order: clone size, V gene, D gene, J gene, CDR3 protein, CDR3 DNA. A D gene is named only where the DNA matches it firmly. Size is omitted from some rows. Given values are once, few, many or a class for expanded clones.

.	TRBV9	.	TRBJ2-7	CASSPYAGGSYEQYF	TGTGCCAGCAGCCCCTACGCCGGGGGTTCCTACGAGCAGTACTTC
.	TRBV6-5	.	TRBJ1-1	CASSYRGAEAFF	TGTGCCAGCAGTTACCGGGGGGCTGAAGCTTTCTTT
.	TRBV27	TRBD1	TRBJ2-7	CASSFVGGFFHEQYF	TGTGCCAGCAGTTTCGTAGGGGGCTTTTTCCACGAGCAGTACTTC
.	TRBV15	.	TRBJ1-1	CATSPRLGGITEAFF	TGTGCCACCAGCCCCCGACTGGGGGGTATCACTGAAGCTTTCTTT
.	TRBV5-6	TRBD1	TRBJ2-3	CASSRQGMGTQYF	TGTGCCAGCAGCCGACAGGGAATGGGTACGCAGTATTTT
.	TRBV5-5	.	TRBJ1-1	CASSLRWPEAFF	TGTGCCAGCAGCTTGCGCTGGCCTGAAGCTTTCTTT
.	TRBV5-4	.	TRBJ2-3	CASSLGGSTDTQYF	TGTGCCAGCAGCTTGGGCGGGAGCACAGATACGCAGTATTTT
.	TRBV27	TRBD1	TRBJ1-2	CASSLGGGRGYTF	TGTGCCAGCAGTTTAGGAGGGGGCAGGGGCTACACCTTC
.	TRBV7-9	.	TRBJ1-5	CASSLAPGNVNQPQHF	TGTGCCAGCAGCTTAGCGCCGGGTAATGTCAATCAGCCCCAGCATTTT
.	TRBV7-2	TRBD1	TRBJ1-3	CASSAYRGTGNTIYF	TGTGCCAGCAGCGCCTACAGGGGGACGGGAAACACCATATATTTT
.	TRBV27	.	TRBJ2-1	CASSFTGSYNEQFF	TGTGCCAGCAGTTTCACAGGGTCCTACAATGAGCAGTTCTTC
.	TRBV5-6	.	TRBJ2-5	CASSLDLAWTETQYF	TGTGCCAGCAGCTTGGATCTAGCGTGGACGGAGACCCAGTACTTC
.	TRBV24-1	TRBD1	TRBJ2-7	CATSDLSGQGAYEQYF	TGTGCCACCAGTGATTTGTCGGGACAGGGAGCCTACGAGCAGTACTTC
.	TRBV7-2	TRBD2	TRBJ2-3	CASSLAPGGITDTQYF	TGTGCCAGCAGCTTAGCGCCCGGGGGGATCACAGATACGCAGTATTTT
.	TRBV19	.	TRBJ2-2	CASTKINLETGELFF	TGTGCCAGTACTAAGATAAACTTAGAGACCGGGGAGCTGTTTTTT
.	TRBV12-3/TRBV12-4	.	TRBJ1-2	CASSRPRAGGYTF	TGTGCCAGCAGTCGGCCCAGGGCGGGGGGCTACACCTTC
.	TRBV6-5	TRBD1	TRBJ1-6	CASSYSEQGVGSPLHF	TGTGCCAGCAGTTACTCAGAACAGGGGGTAGGTTCACCCCTCCACTTT
.	TRBV9	TRBD2	TRBJ2-7	CASGLADSYEQYF	TGTGCCAGTGGACTAGCTGACTCCTACGAGCAGTACTTC
.	TRBV5-1	.	TRBJ2-7	CASSQGTNSPVEQYF	TGCGCCAGCAGCCAAGGGACAAACTCACCGGTCGAGCAGTACTTC
.	TRBV10-3	TRBD2	TRBJ2-4	CAITAGTSENIQYF	TGTGCCATCACCGCCGGGACTAGCGAAAACATTCAGTACTTC
.	TRBV7-9	.	TRBJ1-2	CASSLAEADYGYTF	TGTGCCAGCAGCTTAGCGGAGGCGGACTATGGCTACACCTTC
.	TRBV30	.	TRBJ1-1	CAWGKEGATEAFF	TGTGCCTGGGGTAAAGAGGGCGCAACTGAAGCTTTCTTT
.	TRBV20-1	.	TRBJ2-7	CSASQQGTYEQYF	TGCAGTGCTAGTCAACAGGGTACGTACGAGCAGTACTTC
.	TRBV28	TRBD1	TRBJ1-3	CASSRQGSSGNTIYF	TGTGCCAGCAGTCGACAGGGGAGCTCTGGAAACACCATATATTTT
.	TRBV2	.	TRBJ1-5	CASRGPGTLNSNQPQHF	TGTGCCAGCAGAGGCCCCGGGACACTTAATAGCAATCAGCCCCAGCATTTT
.	TRBV5-1	.	TRBJ1-4	CASSLGDRQLNEKLFF	TGCGCCAGCAGCTTGGGTGACAGGCAACTTAATGAAAAACTGTTTTTT
.	TRBV2	.	TRBJ2-3	CASSGVTDTQYF	TGTGCCAGCAGTGGCGTAACAGATACGCAGTATTTT
.	TRBV7-9	.	TRBJ1-2	CASSFSGERITVYGYTF	TGTGCCAGCAGCTTTTCAGGTGAACGTATAACCGTCTATGGCTACACCTTC
.	TRBV14	.	TRBJ1-6	CASSQGGSYNSPLHF	TGTGCCAGCAGCCAAGGAGGGTCCTATAATTCACCCCTCCACTTT
.	TRBV6-2/TRBV6-3	.	TRBJ1-5	CASSYVGDFQPQHF	TGTGCCAGCAGTTACGTCGGAGACTTTCAGCCCCAGCATTTT
.	TRBV29-1	.	TRBJ1-3	CSVEEIQGAGNTIYF	TGCAGCGTTGAAGAAATACAGGGTGCTGGAAACACCATATATTTT
.	TRBV19	.	TRBJ1-1	CASRGGVESGGVDTEAFF	TGTGCCAGTAGAGGCGGTGTCGAATCGGGCGGGGTCGACACTGAAGCTTTCTTT
.	TRBV7-9	.	TRBJ2-1	CASSPDWGVGAYNEQFF	TGTGCCAGCAGCCCAGATTGGGGCGTTGGGGCCTACAATGAGCAGTTCTTC
.	TRBV5-1	.	TRBJ1-5	CASSLGTNNQPQHF	TGCGCCAGCAGCTTGGGGACAAATAATCAGCCCCAGCATTTT
.	TRBV5-6	.	TRBJ1-2	CASSLTVYGYTF	TGTGCCAGCAGCCTGACAGTGTATGGCTACACCTTC
.	TRBV5-1	TRBD1	TRBJ1-1	CASSPETGEAFF	TGCGCCAGCAGCCCGGAGACAGGGGAAGCTTTCTTT
once	TRBV18	TRBD1	TRBJ2-7	CASSTDRGGEQYF	TGTGCCAGCTCAACAGACAGGGGCGGCGAGCAGTACTTC
.	TRBV19	.	TRBJ1-2	CASSPGREGYTF	TGTGCCAGTAGCCCTGGGAGGGAAGGCTACACCTTC
.	TRBV6-5	.	TRBJ2-7	CASTSTDSFEQYF	TGTGCCAGCACCTCTACGGACAGCTTCGAGCAGTACTTC
.	TRBV7-2	.	TRBJ1-6	CASSSRQITNSPLHF	TGTGCCAGCAGCTCAAGACAGATAACTAATTCACCCCTCCACTTT
.	TRBV5-6	TRBD1	TRBJ1-1	CASSLSGQYSEAFF	TGTGCCAGCAGCTTGTCGGGACAGTATTCTGAAGCTTTCTTT
.	TRBV5-5	TRBD1	TRBJ2-2	CASSLTGGSGELFF	TGTGCCAGCAGCTTGACAGGGGGCTCTGGGGAGCTGTTTTTT
.	TRBV5-6	.	TRBJ2-1	CASSLQGNEQFF	TGTGCCAGCAGCCTACAGGGAAATGAGCAGTTCTTC
.	TRBV6-2/TRBV6-3	.	TRBJ1-2	CASSYSNSLGGYTF	TGTGCCAGCAGTTACTCGAACAGTCTGGGTGGCTACACCTTC
.	TRBV10-2	.	TRBJ1-2	CASSGSDGYTF	TGCGCCAGCAGTGGTAGCGATGGCTACACCTTC
few	TRBV9	TRBD1	TRBJ1-1	CASSGTQGRTTEAFF	TGTGCCAGCAGCGGAACACAGGGGAGAACCACTGAAGCTTTCTTT
.	TRBV19	.	TRBJ1-5	CASSPGIGNQPQHF	TGTGCCAGTAGTCCGGGGATCGGCAATCAGCCCCAGCATTTT
few	TRBV19	.	TRBJ2-7	CASSEDFKQYF	TGTGCCAGTAGTGAGGACTTTAAGCAGTACTTC
few	TRBV6-4	TRBD1	TRBJ2-1	CASSVTGGQNEQFF	TGTGCCAGCAGTGTGACAGGGGGTCAAAATGAGCAGTTCTTC
.	TRBV6-2/TRBV6-3	TRBD1	TRBJ1-1	CASSYSLTGENTEAFF	TGTGCCAGCAGTTACTCCCTGACAGGGGAGAACACTGAAGCTTTCTTT
.	TRBV5-1	.	TRBJ2-4	CASSPMDREGIQYF	TGCGCCAGCAGCCCTATGGACAGGGAGGGCATTCAGTACTTC
.	TRBV20-1	.	TRBJ2-7	CSVKGNSEQYF	TGCAGTGTCAAGGGGAACAGCGAGCAGTACTTC
.	TRBV5-1	.	TRBJ1-4	CASSLDPGSANEKLFF	TGCGCCAGCAGCTTGGATCCGGGATCAGCTAATGAAAAACTGTTTTTT